The clone carrying this T cell receptor beta chain has only a few counts. There were TCR beta CDR3 regions amplified from RNA transcripts. A set of HTBI primers served as the primers for a first-round RT-PCR of the TCR CDR3. TCRdb recomputed calls from the multiplex PCR reads with MiXCR, one row per CDR3 protein. The sample includes about 96,000 distinct CDR3 sequences, about 51% of them seen just once. The sample comes from a study of T cells in Graves' hyperthyroidism and ophthalmopathy. This sequence was found in a woman aged 40 to 50 with Graves' hyperthyroidism. What was sequenced was blood.

CDR3 sequence reads: CAIQTGTAETQYF. As DNA, the CDR3 is TGTGCCATTCAAACAGGGACAGCGGAGACCCAGTACTTC. V gene TRBV10-3 combines with J gene TRBJ2-5; 7 bases fit TRBD1. This CDR3 is built from 13 residues. The germline CDR1 and CDR2 sequences are ENHRY and SYGVKD. V dropped 9 bases and J dropped 5; count of bases not matched to a gene: 9.